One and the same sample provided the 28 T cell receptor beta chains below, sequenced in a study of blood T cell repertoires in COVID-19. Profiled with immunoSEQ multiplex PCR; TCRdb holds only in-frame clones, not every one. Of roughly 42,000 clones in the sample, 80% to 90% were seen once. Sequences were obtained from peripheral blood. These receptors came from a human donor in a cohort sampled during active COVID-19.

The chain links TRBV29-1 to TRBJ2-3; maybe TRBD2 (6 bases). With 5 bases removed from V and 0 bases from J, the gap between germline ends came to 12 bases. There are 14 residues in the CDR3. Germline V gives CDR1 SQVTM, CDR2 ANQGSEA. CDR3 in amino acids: CSVKKGTSTDTQYF. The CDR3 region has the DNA TGCAGCGTTAAAAAAGGGACTAGCACAGATACGCAGTATTTT.

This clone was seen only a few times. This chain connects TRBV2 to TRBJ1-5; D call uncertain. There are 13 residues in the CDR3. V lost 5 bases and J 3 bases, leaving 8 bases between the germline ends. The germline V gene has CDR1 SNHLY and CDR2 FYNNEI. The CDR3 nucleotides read TGTGCCAGCAGTCCGGGGTACAATCAGCCCCAGCATTTT. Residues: CASSPGYNQPQHF.

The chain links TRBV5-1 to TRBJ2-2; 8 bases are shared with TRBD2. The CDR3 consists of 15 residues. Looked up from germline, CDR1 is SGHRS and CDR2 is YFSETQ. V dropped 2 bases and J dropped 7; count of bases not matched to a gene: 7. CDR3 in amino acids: CASSFGRVLGGELFF. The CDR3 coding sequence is TGCGCCAGCAGCTTCGGGAGGGTCCTTGGCGGGGAGCTGTTTTTT.

The CDR3 here is CASRPTSPGNTIYF. The CDR3 DNA reads TGTGCCAGCAGACCTACGTCGCCTGGAAACACCATATATTTT. This sequence joins TRBV6-5 and TRBJ1-3; D remains ambiguous. CDR3 length: 14 amino acids. CDR1 and CDR2 from the germline V gene are MNHEY and SVGAGI. V lost 6 bases and J 2 bases, leaving 11 bases between the germline ends.

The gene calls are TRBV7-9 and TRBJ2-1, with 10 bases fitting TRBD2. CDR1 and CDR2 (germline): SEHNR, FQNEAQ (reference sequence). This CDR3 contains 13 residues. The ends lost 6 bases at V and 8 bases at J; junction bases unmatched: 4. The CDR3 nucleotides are TGTGCCAGCAGGTGGACTAGCGGAGATGAGCAGTTCTTC. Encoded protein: CASRWTSGDEQFF.

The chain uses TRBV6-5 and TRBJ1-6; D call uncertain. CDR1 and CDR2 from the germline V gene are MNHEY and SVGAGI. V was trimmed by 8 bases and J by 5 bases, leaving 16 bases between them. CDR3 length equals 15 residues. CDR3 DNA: TGTGCCAGCCGTTCAGCACAGACCCATAATTCACCCCTCCACTTT. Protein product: CASRSAQTHNSPLHF.

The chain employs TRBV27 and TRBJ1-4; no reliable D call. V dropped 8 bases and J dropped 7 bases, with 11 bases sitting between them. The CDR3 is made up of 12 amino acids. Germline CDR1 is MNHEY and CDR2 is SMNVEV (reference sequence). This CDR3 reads CASCRRGEKLFF. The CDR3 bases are TGTGCCAGCTGTCGACGAGGTGAAAAACTGTTTTTT. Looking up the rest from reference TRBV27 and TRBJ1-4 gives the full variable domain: EAQVTQNPRYLITVTGKKLTVTCSQNMNHEYMSWYRQDPGLGLRQIYYSMNVEVTDKGDVPEGYKVSRKEKRNFPLILESPSPNQTSLYFCASCRRGEKLFFGSGTQLSVL.

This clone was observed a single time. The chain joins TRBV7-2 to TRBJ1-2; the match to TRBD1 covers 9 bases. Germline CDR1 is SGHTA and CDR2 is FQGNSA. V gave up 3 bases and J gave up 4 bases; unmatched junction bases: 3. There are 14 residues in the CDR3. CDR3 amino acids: CASSLQTGGYGYTF. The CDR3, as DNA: TGTGCCAGCAGCTTGCAGACAGGGGGCTATGGCTACACCTTC.

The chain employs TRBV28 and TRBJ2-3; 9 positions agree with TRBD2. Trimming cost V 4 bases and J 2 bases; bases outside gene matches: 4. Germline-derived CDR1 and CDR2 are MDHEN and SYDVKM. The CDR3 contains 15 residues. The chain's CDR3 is CASSSLAGYTDTQYF. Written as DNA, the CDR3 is TGTGCCAGCAGTTCCCTAGCGGGGTACACAGATACGCAGTATTTT.

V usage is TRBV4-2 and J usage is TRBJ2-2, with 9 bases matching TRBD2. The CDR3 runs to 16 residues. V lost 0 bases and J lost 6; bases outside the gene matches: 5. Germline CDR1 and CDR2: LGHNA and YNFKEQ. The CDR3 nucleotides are TGTGCCAGCAGCCAAGAGTGGCGGGGGGGCCCCGGGGAGCTGTTTTTT. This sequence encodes CASSQEWRGGPGELFF.

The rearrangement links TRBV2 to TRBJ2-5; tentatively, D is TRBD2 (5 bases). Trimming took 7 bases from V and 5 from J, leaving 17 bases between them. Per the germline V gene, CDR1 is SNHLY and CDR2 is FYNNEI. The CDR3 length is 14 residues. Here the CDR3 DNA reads TGTGCCAGCACGGGCTTTGGGCCGGGGGAGACCCAGTACTTC. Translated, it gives CASTGFGPGETQYF.

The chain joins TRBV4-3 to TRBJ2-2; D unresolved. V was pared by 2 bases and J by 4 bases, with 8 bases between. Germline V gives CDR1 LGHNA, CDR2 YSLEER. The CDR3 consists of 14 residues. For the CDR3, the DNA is TGCGCCAGCAGCCAAACAGAAGCCACCGGGGAGCTGTTTTTT. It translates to CASSQTEATGELFF.

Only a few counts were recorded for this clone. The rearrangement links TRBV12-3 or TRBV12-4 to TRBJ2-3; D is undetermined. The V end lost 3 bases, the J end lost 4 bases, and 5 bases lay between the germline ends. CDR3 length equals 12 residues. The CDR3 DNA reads TGTGCCAGCAGTTTCCAGGCAGATACGCAGTATTTT. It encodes CASSFQADTQYF.

The CDR3 sequence is CASSAIASYYNEQFF. The CDR3 nucleotides are TGCGCCAGCAGCGCAATAGCCTCCTACTACAATGAGCAGTTCTTC. The V and J genes are TRBV5-1 and TRBJ2-1; D not certain. Germline V lookup: CDR1 SGHRS, CDR2 YFSETQ. CDR3 size: 15 residues. V was pared by 4 bases and J by 3 bases, with 14 bases between. Filled out from reference TRBV5-1 and TRBJ2-1, the complete variable domain reads KAGVTQTPRYLIKTRGQQVTLSCSPISGHRSVSWYQQTPGQGLQFLFEYFSETQRNKGNFPGRFSGRQFSNSRSEMNVSTLELGDSALYLCASSAIASYYNEQFFGPGTRLTVL.

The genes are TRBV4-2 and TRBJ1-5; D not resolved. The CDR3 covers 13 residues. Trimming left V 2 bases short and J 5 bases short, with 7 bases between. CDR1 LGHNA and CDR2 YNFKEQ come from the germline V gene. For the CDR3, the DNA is TGTGCCAGCAGCCAAAACCTACATCAGCCCCAGCATTTT. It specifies CASSQNLHQPQHF.

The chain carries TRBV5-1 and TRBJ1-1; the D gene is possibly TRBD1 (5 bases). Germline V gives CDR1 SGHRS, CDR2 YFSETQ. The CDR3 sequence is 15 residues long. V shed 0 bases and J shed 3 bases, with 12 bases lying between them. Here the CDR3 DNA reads TGCGCCAGCAGCTTGGTGCTTGGGGCGGACACTGAAGCTTTCTTT. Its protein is CASSLVLGADTEAFF.

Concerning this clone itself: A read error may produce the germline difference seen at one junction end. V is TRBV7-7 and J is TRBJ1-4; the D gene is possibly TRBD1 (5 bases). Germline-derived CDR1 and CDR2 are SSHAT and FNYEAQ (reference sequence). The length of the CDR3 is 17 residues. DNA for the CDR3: TGTGCTAGCAGCTTAGTAACGTCCAGGGCGGCCGGTGAAAAACTGTTTTTT. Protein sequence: CASSLVTSRAAGEKLFF.

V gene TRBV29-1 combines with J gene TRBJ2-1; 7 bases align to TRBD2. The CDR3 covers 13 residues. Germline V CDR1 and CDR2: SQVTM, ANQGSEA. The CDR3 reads CTSSQRGDNEQFF. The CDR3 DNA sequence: TGCACCTCCTCCCAGCGGGGCGACAATGAGCAGTTCTTC.

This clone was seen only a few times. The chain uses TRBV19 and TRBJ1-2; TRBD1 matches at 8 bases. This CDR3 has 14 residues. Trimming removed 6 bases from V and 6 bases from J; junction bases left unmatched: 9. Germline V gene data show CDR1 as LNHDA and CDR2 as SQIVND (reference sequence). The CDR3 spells CASSQGAVRDGYTF. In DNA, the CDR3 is TGTGCCAGTAGCCAGGGGGCCGTTAGGGATGGCTACACCTTC.

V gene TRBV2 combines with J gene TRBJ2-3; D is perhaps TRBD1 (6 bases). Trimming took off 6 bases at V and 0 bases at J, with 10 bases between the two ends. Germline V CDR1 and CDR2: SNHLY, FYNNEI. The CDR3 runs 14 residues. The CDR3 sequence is CASSRTESTDTQYF. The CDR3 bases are TGTGCCAGCAGCAGGACAGAGAGCACAGATACGCAGTATTTT.

CDR3 in amino acids: CASSPRQTTNEKLFF. In nucleotides, the CDR3 is TGTGCCAGCAGCCCCCGACAGACAACTAATGAAAAACTGTTTTTT. The chain uses TRBV9 and TRBJ1-4; TRBD1 is a possible D gene (5 bases). The CDR3 runs 15 residues. Germline V gene lookup returns CDR1 SGDLS and CDR2 YYNGEE. With 4 bases removed from V and 0 bases from J, the gap between germline ends came to 10 bases.

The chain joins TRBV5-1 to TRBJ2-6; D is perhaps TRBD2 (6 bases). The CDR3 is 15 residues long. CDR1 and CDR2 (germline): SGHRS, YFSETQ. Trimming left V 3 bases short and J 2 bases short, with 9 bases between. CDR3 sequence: CASSSGGTGANVLTF. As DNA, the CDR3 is TGCGCCAGCAGCTCCGGGGGTACTGGGGCCAACGTCCTGACTTTC.

DNA of the CDR3: TGTGCCAGCAGCTCCCCACAGGGAAGGGACACTGAAGCTTTCTTT. Amino acids: CASSSPQGRDTEAFF. The rearrangement uses TRBV11-1 and TRBJ1-1, with a tentative D call TRBD1 (6 bases). Germline V gene data show CDR1 as SGHAT and CDR2 as FQDESV (reference sequence). This CDR3 is built from 15 residues. The V end lost 4 bases, the J end lost 3 bases, and 15 bases lay between the germline ends.

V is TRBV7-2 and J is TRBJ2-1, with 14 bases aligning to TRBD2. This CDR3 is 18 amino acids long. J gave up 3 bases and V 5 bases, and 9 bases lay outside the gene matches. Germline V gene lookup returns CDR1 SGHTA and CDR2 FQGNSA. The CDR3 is CASSVLGTSGGDYNEQFF. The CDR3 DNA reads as TGTGCCAGCAGCGTCCTCGGGACTAGCGGGGGAGACTACAATGAGCAGTTCTTC.

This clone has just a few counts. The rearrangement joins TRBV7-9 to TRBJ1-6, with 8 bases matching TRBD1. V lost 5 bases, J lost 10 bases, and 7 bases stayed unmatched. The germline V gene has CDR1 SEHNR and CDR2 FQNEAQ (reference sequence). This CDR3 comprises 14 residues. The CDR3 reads CASSPGQGNSPLHF. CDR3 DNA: TGTGCCAGCAGCCCAGGACAGGGTAACTCACCCCTCCACTTT.

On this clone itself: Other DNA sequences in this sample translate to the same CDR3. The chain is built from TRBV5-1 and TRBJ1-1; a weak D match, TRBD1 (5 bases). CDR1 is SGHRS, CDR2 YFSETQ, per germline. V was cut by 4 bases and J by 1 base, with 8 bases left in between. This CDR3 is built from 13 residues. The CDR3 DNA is TGCGCCAGCAGCCTCCAGGGGAACACTGAAGCTTTCTTT. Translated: CASSLQGNTEAFF.

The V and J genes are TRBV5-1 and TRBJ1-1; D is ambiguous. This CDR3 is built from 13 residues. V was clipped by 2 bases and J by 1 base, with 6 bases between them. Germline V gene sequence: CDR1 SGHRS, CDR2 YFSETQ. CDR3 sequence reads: CASSFGENTEAFF. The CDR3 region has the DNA TGCGCCAGCAGCTTCGGAGAGAACACTGAAGCTTTCTTT. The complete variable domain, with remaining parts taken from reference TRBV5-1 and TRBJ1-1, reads KAGVTQTPRYLIKTRGQQVTLSCSPISGHRSVSWYQQTPGQGLQFLFEYFSETQRNKGNFPGRFSGRQFSNSRSEMNVSTLELGDSALYLCASSFGENTEAFFGQGTRLTVV.

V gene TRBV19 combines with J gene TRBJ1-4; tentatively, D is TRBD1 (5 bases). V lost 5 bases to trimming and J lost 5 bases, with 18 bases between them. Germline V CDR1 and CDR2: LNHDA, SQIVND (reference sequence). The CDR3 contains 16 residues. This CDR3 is CASSSASRDKNEKLFF. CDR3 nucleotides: TGTGCCAGTAGTTCGGCCTCCAGGGATAAGAATGAAAAACTGTTTTTT.